The 29 T cell receptor beta chains given below trace back to one sample, sequenced in a study of cytomegalovirus exposure and HLA in healthy donors. Amplification used 60 Vbeta primers and 13 Jbeta primers. Libraries were prepared by immunoSEQ multiplex PCR; TCRdb keeps only in-frame clonotypes and omits some of them. The table records around 200,000 clones, roughly 85% of them present only once. Sequenced sample: PBMCs. The receptors were gathered from a woman aged 25 to 45 in good health and CMV-seropositive.

The chain links TRBV5-4 to TRBJ2-3; TRBD2 agrees at 13 bases. Germline trimming cut 0 bases from V and 4 bases from J; bases unmatched to any gene: 5. This CDR3 has 17 residues. CDR1 is SGHNT, CDR2 YYREEE, per germline (reference sequence). The CDR3 nucleotides are TGTGCCAGCAGCTTGGCCACTAGCGGGGGGGCCGCAGATACGCAGTATTTT. The encoded protein is CASSLATSGGAADTQYF.

The chain uses TRBV11-2 and TRBJ1-1; D remains ambiguous. The CDR3 spans 13 residues. In germline, CDR1 is SGHAT, CDR2 FQNNGV. Trimming removed 6 bases from V and 0 bases from J, with 8 bases in between. The CDR3 region is CASSSQMNTEAFF. Here the CDR3 DNA reads TGTGCCAGCAGTTCACAGATGAACACTGAAGCTTTCTTT.

As to this clone: Relative to the germline gene, one junction end is altered; a read error may explain this. The chain employs TRBV6-1 and TRBJ1-2; the D gene is possibly TRBD1 (5 bases). The CDR3 sequence is 17 residues long. CDR1 MNHNS and CDR2 SASEGT come from the germline V gene. The CDR3 sequence is CASIEGRGISPLYGYTF. The DNA of the CDR3 is TGTGCCAGCATTGAAGGTAGGGGAATCTCTCCCCTCTATGGCTACACCTTC.

V and J are TRBV7-9 and TRBJ1-4; 8 nucleotides agree with TRBD1. This CDR3 is 15 amino acids long. J gave up 7 bases and V 5 bases, and 9 bases lay outside the gene matches. From germline, CDR1 is SEHNR and CDR2 FQNEAQ (reference sequence). The CDR3: CASSPSPQGVEKLFF. The CDR3 DNA is TGTGCCAGCAGCCCCTCTCCACAGGGGGTTGAAAAACTGTTTTTT.

This rearrangement joins TRBV27 to TRBJ1-5; 8 bases agree with TRBD1. This CDR3 is 16 amino acids long. CDR1 MNHEY and CDR2 SMNVEV come from the germline V gene (reference sequence). J gave up 7 bases and V 2 bases, and 10 bases lay outside the gene matches. The CDR3 coding sequence is TGTGCCAGCAGTTTAGGCAGGGGGCGGAGTGGGCAGCCCCAGCATTTT. Translated, it gives CASSLGRGRSGQPQHF.

The chain joins TRBV5-1 to TRBJ2-5; D possibly corresponds to TRBD1 (6 bases). Germline V CDR1 and CDR2: SGHRS, YFSETQ. The CDR3 covers 15 residues. The ends were cut back, 1 base at V and 2 bases at J, with 12 bases in the middle. CDR3: CASSLSQGYQETQYF. For the CDR3, the DNA is TGCGCCAGCAGCTTGAGTCAGGGGTATCAAGAGACCCAGTACTTC.

The rearrangement joins TRBV5-1 to TRBJ2-5; TRBD2 matches 8 bases. Germline-derived CDR1 and CDR2 are SGHRS and YFSETQ. V lost 0 bases to trimming and J lost 5 bases; unmatched junction nucleotides: 6. The CDR3 is 15 residues long. The DNA for the CDR3 is TGCGCCAGCAGCTTGGGGGCGGGGGGCACGGAGACCCAGTACTTC. It codes for CASSLGAGGTETQYF.

This clone was seen a single time. The rearrangement links TRBV9 to TRBJ1-1; D remains ambiguous. Trimming shortened V by 0 bases and J by 6 bases, and 15 bases separated the two germline ends. This CDR3 comprises 15 residues. Germline V gene sequence: CDR1 SGDLS, CDR2 YYNGEE. In DNA, the CDR3 is TGTGCCAGCAGCGTAGCGACTTCCGTGGGTTCTGAAGCTTTCTTT. Translation gives CASSVATSVGSEAFF.

The chain combines TRBV15 with TRBJ2-3, with 7 bases identical to TRBD1. Looked up from germline, CDR1 is LNHNV and CDR2 is YYDKDF (reference sequence). The J segment lost 5 bases and the V segment lost 2 bases, leaving 4 bases of the junction unmatched. CDR3 length: 14 amino acids. This CDR3 is CATSRTGVGDTQYF. CDR3 bases: TGTGCCACCAGCAGAACAGGGGTGGGAGATACGCAGTATTTT.

The rearrangement joins TRBV10-3 to TRBJ1-2; TRBD1 matches 9 bases. CDR1 and CDR2 (germline): ENHRY, SYGVKD. There are 14 residues in the CDR3. J gave up 7 bases and V 6 bases, and 9 bases lay outside the gene matches. CDR3 residues: CAISRDRDATGYTF. CDR3 nucleotides: TGTGCCATCAGCAGGGACAGGGACGCTACTGGCTACACCTTC.

This clone was seen only once. V gene TRBV11-3 combines with J gene TRBJ1-3, with a weak D call TRBD1 (5 bases). The CDR3 is 18 amino acids. The V gene's germline CDR1 is SGHNT and CDR2 YENEEA. The V gene lost 5 bases and the J gene lost 4 bases, with 24 bases spanning the gap. In DNA, the CDR3 is TGTGCCAGCAGCCCAAGGATGAGGAAGGGGTCCGAAGGAAACACCATATATTTT. Protein product: CASSPRMRKGSEGNTIYF.

This chain connects TRBV11-2 to TRBJ1-2; 9 bases are shared with TRBD1. V gave up 2 bases and J gave up 9 bases; unmatched junction bases: 10. Germline lookup yields CDR1 SGHAT and CDR2 FQNNGV. The CDR3 runs to 15 residues. The CDR3 sequence: CASSLTGQGPLSYTF. Written as DNA, the CDR3 is TGTGCCAGCAGCTTAACGGGACAGGGTCCTTTGAGCTACACCTTC.

The V and J genes are TRBV18 and TRBJ1-2; 7 nucleotides match TRBD1. Germline CDR1 is KGHSH and CDR2 is LQKENI. J was trimmed by 3 bases and V by 4 bases; bases with no gene match: 2. CDR3 length equals 13 residues. CDR3 DNA sequence: TGTGCCAGCTCACGCGGGACAGACTATGGCTACACCTTC. This encodes CASSRGTDYGYTF.

The rearrangement uses TRBV4-3 and TRBJ1-2; no definite D call. V was pared by 1 base and J by 3 bases, with 18 bases between. This CDR3 is built from 17 residues. Germline V gives CDR1 LGHNA, CDR2 YSLEER. The CDR3 is CASSQGPPPQAHYGYTF. CDR3 nucleotides: TGCGCCAGCAGCCAAGGCCCCCCTCCGCAAGCGCACTATGGCTACACCTTC.

The chain uses TRBV4-3 and TRBJ1-1; D is perhaps TRBD1 (5 bases). Trimming shortened V by 0 bases and J by 5 bases, and 16 bases separated the two germline ends. Germline-derived CDR1 and CDR2 are LGHNA and YSLEER. The CDR3 is 16 amino acids. CDR3 sequence: CASSQDDRQGGTEAFF. CDR3 coding DNA: TGCGCCAGCAGCCAAGATGATAGGCAGGGAGGGACTGAAGCTTTCTTT.

The genes are TRBV25-1 and TRBJ2-2, with TRBD2 matching over 13 bases. This CDR3 spans 16 amino acids. Losses at the gene ends were 8 bases for V and 7 bases for J; bases not matched to a gene: 10. Germline CDR1 is MGHDK and CDR2 is SYGVNS. CDR3 coding DNA: TGTGCCAGCGGGGGAGGACTAGCGGGAGTTAGCGGGGAGCTGTTTTTT. Residues: CASGGGLAGVSGELFF.

The chain links TRBV7-6 to TRBJ2-1; 12 nucleotides align to TRBD2. After removal of 5 bases from V and 8 bases from J, the junction contained 7 bases not matched to a gene. The CDR3 is 15 residues long. The germline CDR1 and CDR2 sequences are SGHVS and FNYEAQ. The CDR3: CASSPTTSGSDEQFF. DNA for the CDR3: TGTGCCAGCAGCCCGACGACTAGCGGGAGCGATGAGCAGTTCTTC.

In its sample, this clone was seen a few times. The J gene is TRBJ1-3, the V gene TRBV6-1; TRBD1 matches at 7 bases. V was pared by 2 bases and J by 0 bases, with 4 bases of the junction left unmatched. In germline, CDR1 is MNHNS, CDR2 SASEGT. The CDR3 consists of 16 residues. The CDR3 spells CASSEQTGSSGNTIYF. The CDR3 bases are TGTGCCAGCAGTGAACAGACAGGGAGCTCTGGAAACACCATATATTTT.

This clone was detected a few times. The chain is built from TRBV5-1 and TRBJ2-3; D is undetermined. The CDR3 is made up of 13 amino acids. V was trimmed by 4 bases and J by 10 bases, leaving 16 bases between them. The germline gives CDR1 SGHRS, CDR2 YFSETQ. CDR3 bases: TGCGCCAGCAGCCTGAGGTGGCCCGGTCCGCAGTATTTT. Amino acids: CASSLRWPGPQYF.

The chain has TRBV10-3 and TRBJ2-3; no firm D call. Between the trimmed V and J ends, which lost 3 bases and 5 bases, there was a span of 15 bases. Germline assignment: CDR1 ENHRY and CDR2 SYGVKD. This CDR3 region has 15 residues. The CDR3 nucleotides are TGTGCCATCAGTGATGAGCTCGGGTTCATAGATACGCAGTATTTT. It specifies CAISDELGFIDTQYF.

This rearrangement joins TRBV2 to TRBJ2-7, with D tentatively TRBD2 (5 bases). In germline, CDR1 is SNHLY, CDR2 FYNNEI. V dropped 4 bases and J dropped 2 bases, with 12 bases sitting between them. The CDR3 spans 14 residues. Here the CDR3 DNA reads TGTGCCAGCAGTGGGTTTCGGGATGCCTACGAGCAGTACTTC. Amino acids: CASSGFRDAYEQYF.

The table lists this clone with a count of one. The V gene is TRBV7-8, the J gene TRBJ1-3; 7 bases line up with TRBD1. V lost 5 bases and J lost 4; bases outside the gene matches: 11. Germline CDR1 SGHVS, CDR2 FQNEAQ. The CDR3 spans 16 residues. The CDR3 sequence: CASSLEGAGPGNTIYF. CDR3 nucleotides: TGTGCCAGCAGCCTAGAGGGGGCAGGGCCAGGAAACACCATATATTTT.

The chain has TRBV4-1 and TRBJ2-7; D possibly corresponds to TRBD2 (5 bases). Germline assignment: CDR1 MGHRA and CDR2 YSYEKL. The V end lost 5 bases, the J end lost 5 bases, and 16 bases lay between the germline ends. The CDR3 loop spans 14 amino acids. CDR3 sequence (DNA): TGCGCCAGCAGCAAAATTCTTGGGAGCGACGAGCAGTACTTC. Amino acids: CASSKILGSDEQYF.

The V call is TRBV11-2, the J call TRBJ1-2, with D perhaps matching TRBD1 (5 bases). Trimming pared 5 bases from V and 6 bases from J, leaving 19 bases between. The CDR3 contains 15 residues. CDR1 SGHAT and CDR2 FQNNGV come from the germline V gene. Here the CDR3 reads CASSPSSVRVHGYTF. The DNA for the CDR3 is TGTGCCAGCAGCCCCTCCTCGGTCAGGGTTCATGGCTACACCTTC.

This clone has just a few counts. The chain is built from TRBV5-4 and TRBJ1-2; D ambiguous. CDR1 is SGHNT, CDR2 YYREEE, per germline (reference sequence). V was pared by 0 bases and J by 3 bases, with 9 bases between. The CDR3 has 14 amino acids. The CDR3 DNA sequence: TGTGCCAGCAGCTTGGCCCAGGTCGACTATGGCTACACCTTC. Protein: CASSLAQVDYGYTF.

The V call is TRBV10-3, the J call TRBJ2-7; D unresolved. The germline V gene has CDR1 ENHRY and CDR2 SYGVKD. The CDR3 length is 15 residues. V lost 0 bases, J lost 4 bases, and 13 bases lay in between. The CDR3 protein is CAISESLTARYEQYF. CDR3 DNA sequence: TGTGCCATCAGTGAGTCGTTAACAGCCAGGTACGAGCAGTACTTC.

The chain links TRBV2 to TRBJ2-2, with D possibly TRBD2 on 6 matching bases. Trimming took off 6 bases at V and 4 bases at J, with 24 bases between the two ends. Germline CDR1 reads SNHLY; CDR2 reads FYNNEI. The CDR3 has 18 residues. The CDR3: CASSRHTVGLSGTGELFF. As DNA, the CDR3 is TGTGCCAGCAGCCGCCACACCGTAGGACTAAGTGGCACCGGGGAGCTGTTTTTT.

The gene calls are TRBV5-1 and TRBJ2-1; TRBD2 agrees at 7 bases. The length of the CDR3 is 16 residues. CDR1 is SGHRS and CDR2 is YFSETQ in the germline V gene. V gave up 4 bases and J gave up 5 bases; unmatched junction bases: 12. The CDR3 sequence: CASSPPAAGDNNEQFF. The CDR3 DNA reads TGCGCCAGCAGCCCCCCGGCGGCGGGGGATAACAATGAGCAGTTCTTC.

The chain carries TRBV5-1 and TRBJ2-5, with TRBD1 matching 7 bases. This CDR3 contains 16 residues. V lost 3 bases to trimming and J lost 5 bases; unmatched junction nucleotides: 13. The V gene's germline CDR1 is SGHRS and CDR2 YFSETQ. In DNA form, the CDR3 reads TGCGCCAGCAGCTCCGGCCTTGTCGGGACAGCGGAGACCCAGTACTTC. It yields the protein CASSSGLVGTAETQYF.